The 17 T cell receptor beta chains reported below all come from one sample, sequenced in a study of blood T cell repertoires in COVID-19 (dated by TCRdb to the early 2020s). Library creation used the immunoSEQ multiplex PCR assay. What TCRdb holds here is the immuneACCESS table cut down to in-frame rearrangements. Part of the clones is not present; checked against another copy, under half of the missing clones reflect an unresolved V gene, and the others are unexplained. The sample table holds roughly 250,000 clones, of which around 81% were seen once. The top ten clonotypes cover around 2.9% of the sample. Specimen: peripheral blood. The receptors were sampled from a woman aged 60-75 years with active or convalescent COVID-19.

This chain uses TRBV9 with TRBJ1-2; the D gene is possibly TRBD1 (5 bases). This CDR3 has 17 residues. Looked up from germline, CDR1 is SGDLS and CDR2 is YYNGEE. With 2 bases removed from V and 2 bases from J, the gap between germline ends came to 19 bases. The CDR3 spells CASSVPRWGGRNYGYTF. CDR3 nucleotides: TGTGCCAGCAGCGTCCCCCGATGGGGGGGAAGAAACTATGGCTACACCTTC. Drawing the rest from reference TRBV9 and TRBJ1-2, the complete variable domain is DSGVTQTPKHLITATGQRVTLRCSPRSGDLSVYWYQQSLDQGLQFLIQYYNGEERAKGNILERFSAQQFPDLHSELNLSSLELGDSALYFCASSVPRWGGRNYGYTFGSGTRLTVV.

The CDR3 reads CASRGGAEAHGYTF. The CDR3 DNA reads as TGTGCCAGCAGGGGAGGGGCTGAGGCCCATGGCTACACCTTC. The chain employs TRBV6-5 and TRBJ1-2, with D possibly being TRBD1 (5 bases). The V and J ends lost 6 bases and 6 bases respectively, with 17 bases between them. CDR1 and CDR2 from the germline V gene are MNHEY and SVGAGI. The length of the CDR3 is 14 residues.

Here the CDR3 reads CASSVDEGGQGETQYF. The CDR3 DNA reads TGCGCCAGCAGTGTGGACGAGGGGGGGCAAGGCGAGACCCAGTACTTC. This chain links TRBV10-2 with TRBJ2-5; possibly TRBD2 for D (7 bases). The CDR3 is 16 amino acids. From germline, CDR1 is WSHSY and CDR2 SAAADI. Trimming pared 4 bases from V and 5 bases from J, leaving 20 bases between.

CDR3 nucleotide sequence: TGTGCCAGCACTATTACAGGAAGGGCCCAGAACACTGAAGCTTTCTTT. It is translated as CASTITGRAQNTEAFF. The chain couples TRBV5-5 to TRBJ1-1; the D gene is possibly TRBD1 (5 bases). There are 16 residues in the CDR3. Germline V gene lookup returns CDR1 SGHKS and CDR2 YYEKEE (reference sequence). Trimming took 6 bases from V and 1 from J, leaving 19 bases between them.

The J gene is TRBJ2-3, the V gene TRBV5-4; 7 bases are shared with TRBD1. The J segment lost 6 bases and the V segment lost 4 bases, leaving 14 bases of the junction unmatched. Looked up from germline, CDR1 is SGHNT and CDR2 is YYREEE (reference sequence). CDR3 length: 16 amino acids. The CDR3: CASSAVDRIAEDTQYF. The CDR3 DNA reads as TGTGCCAGCAGCGCGGTGGACAGGATCGCGGAGGATACGCAGTATTTT.

Only one count was recorded for this clone. The gene calls are TRBV7-8 and TRBJ1-5; D unclear. Trimming stripped 6 bases from V and 7 bases from J, with 10 bases between. This CDR3 is built from 12 residues. The V gene's germline CDR1 is SGHVS and CDR2 FQNEAQ. The DNA of the CDR3 is TGTGCCAGCAGGGCCCCGGGACAGCCCCAGCATTTT. The encoded protein is CASRAPGQPQHF. The variable domain in full, with the rest retrieved from reference TRBV7-8 and TRBJ1-5, is GAGVSQSPRYKVAKRGQDVALRCDPISGHVSLFWYQQALGQGPEFLTYFQNEAQLDKSGLPSDRFFAERPEGSVSTLKIQRTQQEDSAVYLCASRAPGQPQHFGDGTRLSIL.

The chain is built from TRBV5-1 and TRBJ2-7; no clear D gene. Per the germline V gene, CDR1 is SGHRS and CDR2 is YFSETQ. CDR3 length: 13 amino acids. V was pared by 6 bases and J by 5 bases, with 15 bases between. Here the CDR3 reads CASNGQVDNEQYF. The CDR3 bases are TGCGCCAGCAATGGGCAGGTTGACAACGAGCAGTACTTC.

V gene TRBV29-1 combines with J gene TRBJ1-5; 7 nucleotides line up with TRBD1. CDR3 length equals 13 residues. In germline, CDR1 is SQVTM, CDR2 ANQGSEA. The V and J ends lost 6 bases and 6 bases, in that order; junction bases with no gene match: 8. The CDR3 DNA is TGCAGCGTCTCACAGGGGACGGCTCAGCCCCAGCATTTT. As protein: CSVSQGTAQPQHF.

CDR3 protein: CASSSDGSSYEQYF. The CDR3 DNA sequence: TGTGCCAGCTCATCGGACGGGAGCTCCTACGAGCAGTACTTC. The V gene is TRBV18, the J gene TRBJ2-7; a weak D match, TRBD2 (6 bases). Germline V lookup: CDR1 KGHSH, CDR2 LQKENI. The V end lost 5 bases, the J end lost 0 bases, and 11 bases lay between the germline ends. This CDR3 has 14 amino acids.

The chain combines TRBV2 with TRBJ2-1; 10 bases are shared with TRBD2. Losses at the gene ends were 11 bases for V and 0 bases for J; bases not matched to a gene: 1. CDR1 and CDR2 from the germline V gene are SNHLY and FYNNEI. The CDR3 is 13 residues long. The CDR3 DNA sequence: TGTGCCTCTAGCGGGGGCTCCTACAATGAGCAGTTCTTC. Protein sequence: CASSGGSYNEQFF. The full variable domain, its missing parts supplied by reference TRBV2 and TRBJ2-1, is EPEVTQTPSHQVTQMGQEVILRCVPISNHLYFYWYRQILGQKVEFLVSFYNNEISEKSEIFDDQFSVERPDGSNFTLKIRSTKLEDSAMYFCASSGGSYNEQFFGPGTRLTVL.

CDR3 amino acids: CASSPRLAGGGYEQYF. DNA for the CDR3: TGTGCCAGCAGCCCGCGACTAGCGGGGGGAGGTTACGAGCAGTACTTC. The chain uses TRBV11-2 and TRBJ2-7; TRBD2 matches 13 bases. V shed 5 bases and J 4 bases; nucleotides not matched to a gene: 8. Germline CDR1 reads SGHAT; CDR2 reads FQNNGV. This CDR3 region has 16 residues.

The chain is built from TRBV5-1 and TRBJ1-1, with D perhaps TRBD1 (6 bases). The germline CDR1 and CDR2 sequences are SGHRS and YFSETQ. This CDR3 comprises 15 residues. Trimming left V 4 bases short and J 6 bases short, with 19 bases between. The CDR3 protein is CASSTWTATKAEAFF. In nucleotides, the CDR3 is TGCGCCAGCAGCACCTGGACAGCTACGAAGGCTGAAGCTTTCTTT.

The chain carries TRBV29-1 and TRBJ1-5, with a weak D call TRBD1 (6 bases). The CDR3 runs 13 residues. Between the trimmed V and J ends, which lost 4 bases and 1 base, there was a span of 8 bases. CDR1 is SQVTM and CDR2 is ANQGSEA in the germline V gene. Written as DNA, the CDR3 is TGCAGCGTTGCGGACAGCAGCAATCAGCCCCAGCATTTT. Its translation is CSVADSSNQPQHF.

This chain links TRBV2 with TRBJ2-3; a weak D match, TRBD2 (5 bases). The CDR3 is 13 residues long. Germline loops: CDR1 SNHLY, CDR2 FYNNEI. Trimming pared 3 bases from V and 5 bases from J, leaving 9 bases between. The CDR3 DNA is TGTGCCAGCAGTGATTCGGCGGGAGATACGCAGTATTTT. This codes for CASSDSAGDTQYF.

V gene TRBV6-5 combines with J gene TRBJ1-6; possible D gene TRBD1, 5 bases. This CDR3 has 14 residues. Germline values: CDR1 MNHEY, CDR2 SVGAGI. With 6 bases removed from V and 0 bases from J, the gap between germline ends came to 6 bases. The CDR3 nucleotides are TGTGCCAGCAGCCAGGGCTCCTATAATTCACCCCTCCACTTT. Translating gives CASSQGSYNSPLHF.

The rearrangement uses TRBV7-8 and TRBJ1-6; 7 nucleotides match TRBD1. CDR1 SGHVS and CDR2 FQNEAQ come from the germline V gene. After removal of 4 bases from V and 5 bases from J, the junction contained 8 bases not matched to a gene. This CDR3 spans 16 amino acids. The CDR3 bases are TGTGCCAGCAGCTGGGGGACAGAGCTAAATAATTCACCCCTCCACTTT. Its translation: CASSWGTELNNSPLHF.

This clone was observed a single time. The V call is TRBV5-5, the J call TRBJ2-5; D not resolved. Germline lookup yields CDR1 SGHKS and CDR2 YYEKEE (reference sequence). The CDR3 is 13 residues long. The V end was cut by 5 bases, the J end by 4 bases, with 12 bases between. The CDR3 spells CASRPAAGETQYF. The DNA of the CDR3 is TGTGCCAGCAGACCGGCGGCTGGAGAGACCCAGTACTTC.